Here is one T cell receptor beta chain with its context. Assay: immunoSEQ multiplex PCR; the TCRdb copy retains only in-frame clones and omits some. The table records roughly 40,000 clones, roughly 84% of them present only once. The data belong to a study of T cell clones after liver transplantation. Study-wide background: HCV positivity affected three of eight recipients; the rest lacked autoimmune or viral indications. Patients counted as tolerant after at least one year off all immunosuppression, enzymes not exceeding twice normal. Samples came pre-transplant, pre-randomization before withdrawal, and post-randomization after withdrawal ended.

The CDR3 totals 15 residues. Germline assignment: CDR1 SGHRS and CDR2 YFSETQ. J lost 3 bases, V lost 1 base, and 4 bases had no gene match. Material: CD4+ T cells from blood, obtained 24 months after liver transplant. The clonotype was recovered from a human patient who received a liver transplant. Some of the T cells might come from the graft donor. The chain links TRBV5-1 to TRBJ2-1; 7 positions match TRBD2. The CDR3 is CASSLFAGVYNEQFF. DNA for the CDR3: TGCGCCAGCAGCTTGTTCGCGGGAGTCTACAATGAGCAGTTCTTC.